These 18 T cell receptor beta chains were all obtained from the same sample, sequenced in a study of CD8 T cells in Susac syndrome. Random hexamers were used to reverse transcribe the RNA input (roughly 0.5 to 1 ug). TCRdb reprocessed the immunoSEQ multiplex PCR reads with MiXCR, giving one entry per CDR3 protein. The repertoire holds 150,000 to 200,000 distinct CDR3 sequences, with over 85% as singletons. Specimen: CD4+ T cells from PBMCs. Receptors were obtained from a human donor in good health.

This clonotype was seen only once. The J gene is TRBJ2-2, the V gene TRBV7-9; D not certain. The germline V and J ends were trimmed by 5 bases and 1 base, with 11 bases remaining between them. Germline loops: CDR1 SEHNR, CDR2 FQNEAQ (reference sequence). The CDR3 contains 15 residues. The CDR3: CASSLRAMNTGELFF. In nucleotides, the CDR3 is TGTGCCAGCAGCCTTCGGGCCATGAACACCGGGGAGCTGTTTTTT.

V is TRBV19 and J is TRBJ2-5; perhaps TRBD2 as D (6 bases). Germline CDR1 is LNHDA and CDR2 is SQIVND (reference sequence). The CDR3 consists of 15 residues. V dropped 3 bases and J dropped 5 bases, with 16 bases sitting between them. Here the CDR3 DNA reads TGTGCCAGTAGTATGGACTACCCCAGGGTGGAGACCCAGTACTTC. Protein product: CASSMDYPRVETQYF.

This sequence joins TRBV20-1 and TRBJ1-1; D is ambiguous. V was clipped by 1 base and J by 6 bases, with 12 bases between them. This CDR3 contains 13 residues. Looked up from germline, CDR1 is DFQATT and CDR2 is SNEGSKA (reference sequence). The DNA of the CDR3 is TGCAGTGCTAGAGCTCCGGCCTTCGCTGAAGCTTTCTTT. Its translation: CSARAPAFAEAFF.

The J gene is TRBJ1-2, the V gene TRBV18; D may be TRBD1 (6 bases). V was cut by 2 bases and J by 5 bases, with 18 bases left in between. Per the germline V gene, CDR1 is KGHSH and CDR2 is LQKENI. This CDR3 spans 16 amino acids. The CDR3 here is CASSPSQGTGFYGYTF. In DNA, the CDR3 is TGTGCCAGCTCACCATCCCAGGGAACAGGGTTTTATGGCTACACCTTC.

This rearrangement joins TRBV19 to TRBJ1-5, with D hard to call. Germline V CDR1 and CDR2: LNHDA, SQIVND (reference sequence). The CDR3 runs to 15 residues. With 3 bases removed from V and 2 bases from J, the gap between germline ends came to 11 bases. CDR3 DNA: TGTGCCAGTAGTATTCTGGGTTTCGGCAATCAGCCCCAGCATTTT. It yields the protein CASSILGFGNQPQHF.

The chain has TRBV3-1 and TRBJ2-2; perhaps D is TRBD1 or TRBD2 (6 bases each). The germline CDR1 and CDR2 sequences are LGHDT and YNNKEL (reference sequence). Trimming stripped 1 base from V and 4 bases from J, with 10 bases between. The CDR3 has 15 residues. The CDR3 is CASSQVGGPTGELFF. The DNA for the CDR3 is TGTGCCAGCAGCCAAGTCGGGGGCCCCACCGGGGAGCTGTTTTTT.

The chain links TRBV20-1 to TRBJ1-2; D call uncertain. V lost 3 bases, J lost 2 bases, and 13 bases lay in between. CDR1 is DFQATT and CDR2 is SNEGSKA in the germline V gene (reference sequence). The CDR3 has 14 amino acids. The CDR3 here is CSASSIGRNYGYTF. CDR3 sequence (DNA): TGCAGTGCTAGTAGCATCGGCAGAAACTATGGCTACACCTTC.

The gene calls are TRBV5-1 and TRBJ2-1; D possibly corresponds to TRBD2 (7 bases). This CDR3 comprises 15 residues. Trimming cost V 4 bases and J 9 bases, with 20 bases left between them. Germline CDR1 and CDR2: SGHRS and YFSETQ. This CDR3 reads CASSPQGGAFGEQFF. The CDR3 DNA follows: TGCGCCAGCAGCCCCCAAGGGGGGGCGTTTGGTGAGCAGTTCTTC.

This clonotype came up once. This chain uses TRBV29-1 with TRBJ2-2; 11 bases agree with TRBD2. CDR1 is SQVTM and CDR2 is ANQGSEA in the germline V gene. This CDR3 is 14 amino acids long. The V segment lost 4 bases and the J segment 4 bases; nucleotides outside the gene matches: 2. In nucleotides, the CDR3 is TGCAGCGTTGTAGCGGGGGGGTTCACCGGGGAGCTGTTTTTT. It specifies CSVVAGGFTGELFF.

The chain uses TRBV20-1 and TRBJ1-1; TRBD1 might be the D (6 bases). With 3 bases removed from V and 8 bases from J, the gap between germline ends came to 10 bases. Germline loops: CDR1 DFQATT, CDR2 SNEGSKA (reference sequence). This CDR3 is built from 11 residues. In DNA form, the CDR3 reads TGCAGTGCTAGGGCGGACAGAGAAGCTTTCTTT. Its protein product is CSARADREAFF.

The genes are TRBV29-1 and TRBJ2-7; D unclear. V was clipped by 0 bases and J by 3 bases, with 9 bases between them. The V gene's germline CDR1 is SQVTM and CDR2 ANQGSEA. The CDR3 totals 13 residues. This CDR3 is CSVEEAVDYEQYF. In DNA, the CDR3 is TGCAGCGTTGAAGAAGCTGTGGACTACGAGCAGTACTTC.

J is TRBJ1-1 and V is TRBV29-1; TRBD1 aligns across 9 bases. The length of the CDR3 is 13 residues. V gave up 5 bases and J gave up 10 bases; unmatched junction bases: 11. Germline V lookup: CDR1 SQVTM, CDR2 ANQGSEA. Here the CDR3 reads CSVLTGGGLRAFF. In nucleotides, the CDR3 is TGCAGCGTTCTTACAGGGGGCGGCCTCAGAGCTTTCTTT.

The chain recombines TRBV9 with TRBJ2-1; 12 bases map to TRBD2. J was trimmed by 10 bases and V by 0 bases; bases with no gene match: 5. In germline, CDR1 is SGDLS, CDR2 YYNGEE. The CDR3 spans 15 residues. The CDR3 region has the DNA TGTGCCAGCAGCGTAGTCCCTAGCGGGGGGGCGGAGCAGTTCTTC. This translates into CASSVVPSGGAEQFF.

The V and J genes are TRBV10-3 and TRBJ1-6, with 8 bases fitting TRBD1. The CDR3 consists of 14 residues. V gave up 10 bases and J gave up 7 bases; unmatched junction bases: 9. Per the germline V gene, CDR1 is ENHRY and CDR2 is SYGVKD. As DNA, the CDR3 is TGTGCCACCATGACAGGGGTTGGGAATTCACCCCTCCACTTT. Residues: CATMTGVGNSPLHF.

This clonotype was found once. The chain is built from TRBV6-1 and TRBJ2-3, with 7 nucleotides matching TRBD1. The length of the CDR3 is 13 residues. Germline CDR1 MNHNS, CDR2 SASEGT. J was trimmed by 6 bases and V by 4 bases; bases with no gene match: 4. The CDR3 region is CASSGDRADTQYF. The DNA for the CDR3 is TGTGCCAGCAGTGGAGACAGGGCCGATACGCAGTATTTT.

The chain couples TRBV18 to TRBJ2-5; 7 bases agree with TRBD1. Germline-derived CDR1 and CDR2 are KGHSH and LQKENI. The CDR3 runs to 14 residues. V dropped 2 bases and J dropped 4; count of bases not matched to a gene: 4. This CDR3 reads CASSPEGGLETQYF. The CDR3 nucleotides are TGTGCCAGCTCACCAGAAGGGGGCCTAGAGACCCAGTACTTC.

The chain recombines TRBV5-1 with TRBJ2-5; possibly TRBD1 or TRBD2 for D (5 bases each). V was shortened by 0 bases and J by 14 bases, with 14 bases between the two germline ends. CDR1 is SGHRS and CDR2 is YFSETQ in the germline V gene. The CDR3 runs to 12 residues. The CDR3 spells CASSLGGSDYYF. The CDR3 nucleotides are TGCGCCAGCAGCTTGGGGGGCAGCGACTATTACTTC.

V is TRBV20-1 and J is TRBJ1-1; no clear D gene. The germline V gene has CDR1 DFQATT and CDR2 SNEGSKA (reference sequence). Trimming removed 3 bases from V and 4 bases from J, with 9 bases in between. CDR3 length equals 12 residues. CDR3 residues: CSASMGGTEAFF. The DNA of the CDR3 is TGCAGTGCTAGTATGGGAGGCACTGAAGCTTTCTTT.